These 8 T cell receptor beta chains were sequenced from one sample in a study of blood T cells in healthy people across ages (dated by TCRdb to between 2014 and 2017). The library was produced with 5' RACE. The reads were generated on an Illumina HiSeq 2500. A second 7 to 11 cycle PCR used a sample-barcoded 5' primer and a J-beta primer mix. In-frame beta chains were kept once TCRdb had trimmed the public reads at Q25 with fastp and called clones with MiXCR. Identical CDR3 proteins give one entry, which carries the most common genes and DNA. This sample comprises fewer than 750,000 distinct CDR3 sequences, 45% to 55% of them detected only once. The biggest ten clones account for just under 25% of the sample. The sequenced sample consisted of blood. These receptors originate from a man older than 75 in good health.

This clonotype showed up many times. V usage is TRBV6-6 and J usage is TRBJ1-5; D is ambiguous. CDR3 size: 14 residues. The germline CDR1 and CDR2 sequences are MNHNY and SVGAGI (reference sequence). Trimming left V 0 bases short and J 1 base short, with 4 bases between. Written as DNA, the CDR3 is TGTGCCAGCAGTTACTCTGTGAGCAATCAGCCCCAGCATTTT. Residues: CASSYSVSNQPQHF.

The J gene is TRBJ1-2, the V gene TRBV7-8; no clear D gene. With 5 bases removed from V and 8 bases from J, the gap between germline ends came to 15 bases. CDR1 and CDR2 (germline): SGHVS, FQNEAQ. CDR3 size: 13 residues. The CDR3 nucleotides are TGTGCCAGCAGCCGGACCGACAACGGGGGCTACACCTTC. This sequence encodes CASSRTDNGGYTF.

The chain combines TRBV6-2 or TRBV6-3 with TRBJ2-7; TRBD1 is a possible D gene (6 bases). Trimming took off 6 bases at V and 5 bases at J, with 20 bases between the two ends. From germline, CDR1 is MNHEY and CDR2 SVGEGT. The CDR3 extends over 15 amino acids. The CDR3 protein is CASRDPLTGGHEQYF. As DNA, the CDR3 is TGTGCCAGCAGGGACCCCTTGACAGGTGGCCACGAGCAGTACTTC.

This clonotype was picked up a small number of times. V and J are TRBV3-1 and TRBJ1-4; 10 nucleotides match TRBD1. The CDR3 runs 15 residues. V lost 4 bases to trimming and J lost 8 bases; unmatched junction nucleotides: 7. In germline, CDR1 is LGHDT, CDR2 YNNKEL (reference sequence). CDR3 region: CASSLSGQGGEKLFF. CDR3 DNA: TGTGCCAGCAGCCTGAGCGGACAGGGGGGCGAAAAACTGTTTTTT.

The chain employs TRBV27 and TRBJ2-7; either TRBD1 or TRBD2 may supply D (5 bases each). CDR3 length equals 14 residues. CDR1 and CDR2 from the germline V gene are MNHEY and SMNVEV (reference sequence). The germline V and J ends were trimmed by 0 bases and 6 bases, with 12 bases remaining between them. In nucleotides, the CDR3 is TGTGCCAGCAGTTTATCGGGGGAGTCGCTCGAGCAGTACTTC. Translated, it gives CASSLSGESLEQYF.

The chain links TRBV9 to TRBJ2-2; D gene ambiguous. Trimming left V 4 bases short and J 6 bases short, with 13 bases between. The germline gives CDR1 SGDLS, CDR2 YYNGEE. The CDR3 length is 14 residues. CDR3 in DNA: TGTGCCAGCAGCCCCCGTGGGGTGCCCGGGGAGCTGTTTTTT. It yields the protein CASSPRGVPGELFF.

The genes are TRBV29-1 and TRBJ2-3; no clear D gene. Trimming stripped 6 bases from V and 0 bases from J, with 10 bases between. The CDR3 extends over 13 amino acids. Germline loops: CDR1 SQVTM, CDR2 ANQGSEA. In nucleotides, the CDR3 is TGCAGCGTAAGATCCTCTAGCACAGATACGCAGTATTTT. Residues: CSVRSSSTDTQYF.

This clonotype was observed a handful of times. This chain connects TRBV7-9 to TRBJ2-3; 8 bases line up with TRBD1. Germline V gene sequence: CDR1 SEHNR, CDR2 FQNEAQ (reference sequence). V gave up 2 bases and J gave up 0 bases; unmatched junction bases: 7. CDR3 length: 17 residues. This CDR3 is CASSLLDRATSTDTQYF. CDR3 coding DNA: TGTGCCAGCAGCTTATTGGACAGGGCCACTAGCACAGATACGCAGTATTTT.